The 25 T cell receptor beta chains below were found in one sample sequenced in a study of CD8+CD57+ T cells in acquired aplastic anemia. Genomic DNA provided the template from which TCR beta VDJ and CDR3 profiles were obtained. Via MiXCR, TCRdb re-called the reads, giving one row per CDR3 protein. The data hold some 280,000 distinct CDR3 sequences, with 56% observed a single time. Sequencing was carried out using sorted CD4+, CD8+, or CD8+CD57+ T cells (not recorded which) from PBMCs. The receptors originated from a human donor with severe aplastic anemia or a healthy control (not recorded which).

The chain couples TRBV2 to TRBJ1-2; D uncertain. Germline CDR1 reads SNHLY; CDR2 reads FYNNEI. This CDR3 is 14 amino acids long. V shed 4 bases and J shed 0 bases, with 9 bases lying between them. The CDR3 is CASSVLQTNYGYTF. The CDR3 DNA follows: TGTGCCAGCAGTGTATTACAGACTAACTATGGCTACACCTTC.

CDR3 sequence: CAAGTIGGQYF. The CDR3, as DNA: TGCGCCGCGGGCACGATAGGCGGGCAGTACTTC. The chain uses TRBV10-2 and TRBJ2-7; tentatively, D is TRBD2 (5 bases). Germline CDR1 reads WSHSY; CDR2 reads SAAADI. The CDR3 consists of 11 residues. V lost 11 bases and J lost 9, with 17 bases in between.

There are a few counts of this clonotype. The chain uses TRBV20-1 and TRBJ2-5; D gene unclear. Looked up from germline, CDR1 is DFQATT and CDR2 is SNEGSKA (reference sequence). V lost 4 bases and J lost 5, with 14 bases in between. This CDR3 spans 13 amino acids. The CDR3 loop is CSATWTDAETQYF. The CDR3 nucleotides read TGCAGTGCTACATGGACGGATGCGGAGACCCAGTACTTC.

The gene calls are TRBV20-1 and TRBJ2-7; D tentatively fits TRBD1 or TRBD2 (5 bases each). CDR1 and CDR2 (germline): DFQATT, SNEGSKA (reference sequence). This CDR3 is built from 14 residues. With 0 bases removed from V and 0 bases from J, the gap between germline ends came to 9 bases. CDR3 DNA sequence: TGCAGTGCTAGAGATCGGGGCTACTCCTACGAGCAGTACTTC. Encoded protein: CSARDRGYSYEQYF.

This chain connects TRBV18 to TRBJ1-3; no definite D call. The CDR3 runs to 15 residues. Germline V CDR1 and CDR2: KGHSH, LQKENI. V was pared by 3 bases and J by 1 base, with 10 bases between. The CDR3 sequence: CASSPGEGSGNTIYF. Written as DNA, the CDR3 is TGTGCCAGCTCACCGGGCGAGGGTTCTGGAAACACCATATATTTT.

As regards this clonotype: The junction does not match germline at one end; this may be a read error. The chain is built from TRBV24-1 and TRBJ2-7; D may be TRBD1 (6 bases). Germline values: CDR1 KGHDR, CDR2 SFDVKD. There are 16 residues in the CDR3. In nucleotides, the CDR3 is TGTGCCAGCAGTGAAGCAGGGGCCGCGAGCTCCTACGAGCAGTACTTC. It translates to CASSEAGAASSYEQYF.

The chain carries TRBV5-1 and TRBJ2-3; no definite D call. CDR1 and CDR2 (germline): SGHRS, YFSETQ. The V end lost 0 bases, the J end lost 1 base, and 6 bases lay between the germline ends. This CDR3 has 14 residues. This chain's CDR3 is CASSLVQGTDTQYF. CDR3 coding DNA: TGCGCCAGCAGCTTGGTCCAGGGCACAGATACGCAGTATTTT.

The chain combines TRBV5-1 with TRBJ1-1; D perhaps matches TRBD1 (5 bases). Germline V CDR1 and CDR2: SGHRS, YFSETQ. V was clipped by 6 bases and J by 7 bases, with 16 bases between them. The CDR3 is made up of 13 amino acids. The CDR3 coding sequence is TGCGCCAGCACCCCATTGGCAGGGAGTGAAGCTTTCTTT. It is translated as CASTPLAGSEAFF. Supplemented by reference TRBV5-1 and TRBJ1-1, the full variable domain reads KAGVTQTPRYLIKTRGQQVTLSCSPISGHRSVSWYQQTPGQGLQFLFEYFSETQRNKGNFPGRFSGRQFSNSRSEMNVSTLELGDSALYLCASTPLAGSEAFFGQGTRLTVV.

V usage is TRBV10-3 and J usage is TRBJ1-1; the D gene is possibly TRBD1 (6 bases). This CDR3 is 16 amino acids long. Germline CDR1 ENHRY, CDR2 SYGVKD. The germline V and J ends were trimmed by 6 bases and 1 base, with 18 bases remaining between them. The CDR3: CAIRDSGAASNTEAFF. The CDR3 DNA reads TGTGCCATCAGGGATTCGGGGGCAGCCTCGAACACTGAAGCTTTCTTT.

This clonotype was seen many times. The chain carries TRBV2 and TRBJ1-4; TRBD1 matches 9 bases. Germline assignment: CDR1 SNHLY and CDR2 FYNNEI. The V segment lost 6 bases and the J segment 7 bases; nucleotides outside the gene matches: 9. This CDR3 is 15 amino acids long. The CDR3 loop is CASSDDRGESEKLFF. The CDR3 DNA sequence: TGTGCCAGCAGCGACGACAGGGGGGAAAGTGAAAAACTGTTTTTT.

Comment on this clonotype: This may be a read error, as it is one base from a much larger clone. V and J are TRBV4-1 and TRBJ2-1, with a tentative D call TRBD1 (5 bases). CDR3 length equals 17 residues. Trimming shortened V by 0 bases and J by 6 bases, and 18 bases separated the two germline ends. The germline V gene encodes CDR1 MGHRA and CDR2 YSYEKL. Here the CDR3 reads CASSQDRAGHSCNEQFF. DNA for the CDR3: TGCGCCAGCAGCCAAGATCGGGCAGGACATTCTTGCAATGAGCAGTTCTTC.

This clonotype was recorded at least ten times. The CDR3 region is CASSGTGDYQETQYF. The CDR3 coding sequence is TGTGCCAGCAGCGGGACAGGAGACTACCAAGAGACCCAGTACTTC. The rearrangement uses TRBV9 and TRBJ2-5, with 7 bases matching TRBD1. CDR3 length equals 15 residues. Germline values: CDR1 SGDLS, CDR2 YYNGEE. J lost 0 bases, V lost 3 bases, and 5 bases had no gene match.

This clonotype showed up many times. V usage is TRBV11-1 and J usage is TRBJ1-1; D might be TRBD1 (5 bases). The CDR3 sequence is 12 residues long. V was clipped by 0 bases and J by 6 bases, with 5 bases between them. Germline CDR1 reads SGHAT; CDR2 reads FQDESV (reference sequence). The CDR3 reads CASSLAGAEAFF. CDR3 coding DNA: TGTGCCAGCAGCTTAGCGGGGGCTGAAGCTTTCTTT.

The chain carries TRBV20-1 and TRBJ1-2; D remains ambiguous. Germline V CDR1 and CDR2: DFQATT, SNEGSKA (reference sequence). CDR3 size: 13 residues. The V end was cut by 3 bases, the J end by 4 bases, with 12 bases between. CDR3 sequence (DNA): TGCAGTGCTAGGGCAGCCGCCACCTATGGCTACACCTTC. Encoded protein: CSARAAATYGYTF.

The chain employs TRBV5-1 and TRBJ2-1; TRBD1 matches 9 bases. The V gene end was trimmed by 6 bases and the J gene end by 7 bases; junction bases not matched to a gene: 8. Germline CDR1 SGHRS, CDR2 YFSETQ. The CDR3 loop spans 14 amino acids. DNA of the CDR3: TGCGCCAGCAACGGCCGGACAGGGGAAAATGAGCAGTTCTTC. Amino acids: CASNGRTGENEQFF.

V gene TRBV4-1 combines with J gene TRBJ2-3; D unclear. The length of the CDR3 is 14 residues. The V gene's germline CDR1 is MGHRA and CDR2 YSYEKL. V was pared by 2 bases and J by 2 bases, with 8 bases between. The CDR3 sequence: CASSQLQNTDTQYF. Here the CDR3 DNA reads TGCGCCAGCAGCCAACTACAAAACACAGATACGCAGTATTTT.

V gene TRBV7-9 combines with J gene TRBJ1-5; D unclear. CDR1 and CDR2 from the germline V gene are SEHNR and FQNEAQ (reference sequence). This CDR3 has 15 amino acids. V shed 0 bases and J shed 7 bases, with 13 bases lying between them. The CDR3: CASSLARRGEQPQHF. The DNA for the CDR3 is TGTGCCAGCAGCTTAGCCAGGAGAGGTGAGCAGCCCCAGCATTTT.

The chain couples TRBV7-9 to TRBJ1-1; D uncertain. The V end was cut by 1 base, the J end by 1 base, with 10 bases between. Germline V lookup: CDR1 SEHNR, CDR2 FQNEAQ (reference sequence). The CDR3 has 15 amino acids. CDR3 nucleotides: TGTGCCAGCAGCTTAGTTAGCCCAGGGAACACTGAAGCTTTCTTT. Encoded protein: CASSLVSPGNTEAFF.

The V gene is TRBV7-9, the J gene TRBJ2-7; possibly TRBD2 for D (5 bases). Per germline, CDR1 SEHNR and CDR2 FQNEAQ (reference sequence). V was pared by 1 base and J by 3 bases, with 13 bases between. The CDR3 sequence is 15 residues long. The CDR3 region has the DNA TGTGCCAGCAGCTTAGACACGGCGGGTCACTACGAGCAGTACTTC. This translates into CASSLDTAGHYEQYF.

The rearrangement uses TRBV9 and TRBJ2-5, with 10 positions matching TRBD1. With V trimmed by 0 bases and J by 2 bases, 7 bases remained unmatched. CDR3 length equals 17 residues. Germline values: CDR1 SGDLS, CDR2 YYNGEE. The CDR3 protein is CASSVAPGQGRQETQYF. CDR3 sequence (DNA): TGTGCCAGCAGCGTAGCACCGGGACAGGGGAGGCAAGAGACCCAGTACTTC.

This clonotype occurred a few times. This sequence joins TRBV7-2 and TRBJ2-7, with 10 bases fitting TRBD1. V shed 7 bases, J shed 3 bases, and the junction held 9 bases outside the gene matches. The CDR3 has 15 amino acids. Looked up from germline, CDR1 is SGHTA and CDR2 is FQGNSA. The CDR3 here is CASNYPGQGLYEQYF. CDR3 sequence (DNA): TGTGCCAGCAATTACCCGGGACAGGGGCTCTACGAGCAGTACTTC.

The rearrangement links TRBV24-1 to TRBJ1-2, with D unclear. The germline CDR1 and CDR2 sequences are KGHDR and SFDVKD. V shed 4 bases and J shed 8 bases, with 16 bases lying between them. CDR3 length: 14 residues. CDR3 DNA: TGTGCCACCAGTGACAGTTCCCCCTACGGCGGCTACACCTTC. Amino acid sequence: CATSDSSPYGGYTF.

Turning to this clonotype: A read error may produce the germline difference seen at one junction end. The V and J genes are TRBV10-3 and TRBJ1-1; D ambiguous. CDR3 length equals 13 residues. Germline V CDR1 and CDR2: ENHRY, SYGVKD. The CDR3 protein is CASSEWPSAEAFF. The CDR3 DNA sequence: TGTGCCAGCAGTGAATGGCCCTCAGCTGAAGCTTTCTTT.

The rearrangement uses TRBV28 and TRBJ1-2; 8 bases agree with TRBD1. Germline values: CDR1 MDHEN, CDR2 SYDVKM. V dropped 4 bases and J dropped 5; count of bases not matched to a gene: 6. The CDR3 is 14 residues long. The CDR3 sequence is CASSSTGVGYGYTF. CDR3 in DNA: TGTGCCAGCAGTTCGACAGGGGTCGGGTATGGCTACACCTTC.

Comment on this clonotype: The junction shows a germline mismatch at one end, possibly a read error. The V and J genes are TRBV25-1 and TRBJ2-7, with D uncertain. The CDR3 spans 11 residues. Looked up from germline, CDR1 is MGHDK and CDR2 is SYGVNS. CDR3 in amino acids: CASSLLYGQYF. The CDR3 bases are TGTGCCAGCAGCCTTCTATACGGGCAGTACTTC.